Given below is one TCR beta chain in context. The target antigen is unknown. This sample was included in a study of cytomegalovirus exposure and HLA in healthy donors. CDR1 is KGHSH, CDR2 LQKENI, per germline. The V and J ends lost 3 bases and 12 bases, in that order; junction bases with no gene match: 7. The CDR3 has 13 amino acids. PCR was performed using 60 Vbeta and 13 Jbeta primers. Clones were read by immunoSEQ multiplex PCR, and TCRdb kept only the in-frame ones, dropping some. The profile shows around 74,000 clones, 79% of them singletons. Findings and caveats of the study: Being productive about 87% or about 30% of the time was typical of most TCR beta V segments in an earlier analysis. The study flagged around 160 TCR beta chains as cytomegalovirus-associated.

The material sequenced was PBMCs. The chain links TRBV18 to TRBJ1-2, with TRBD1 identical over 10 bases. The TCR originated in a young man in good health and CMV-seronegative. The CDR3 sequence is CASSPRDRGPNTF. The CDR3 DNA sequence: TGTGCCAGCTCACCCCGGGACAGGGGTCCTAACACCTTC.